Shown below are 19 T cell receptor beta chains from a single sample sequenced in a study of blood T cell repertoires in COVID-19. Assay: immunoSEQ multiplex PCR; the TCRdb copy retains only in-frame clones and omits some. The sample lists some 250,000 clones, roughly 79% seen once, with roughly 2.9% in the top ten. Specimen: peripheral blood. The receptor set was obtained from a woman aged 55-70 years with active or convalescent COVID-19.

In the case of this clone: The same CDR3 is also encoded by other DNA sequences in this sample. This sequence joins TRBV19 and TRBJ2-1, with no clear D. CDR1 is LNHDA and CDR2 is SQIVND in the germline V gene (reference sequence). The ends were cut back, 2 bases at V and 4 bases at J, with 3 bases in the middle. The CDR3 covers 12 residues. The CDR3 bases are TGTGCCAGTAGTATACCGTACAATGAGCAGTTCTTC. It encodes CASSIPYNEQFF.

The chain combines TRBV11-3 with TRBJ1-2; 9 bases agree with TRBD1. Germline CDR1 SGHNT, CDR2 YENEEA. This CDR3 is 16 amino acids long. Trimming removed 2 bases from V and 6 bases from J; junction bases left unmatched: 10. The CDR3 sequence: CASSLRARDRVDGYTF. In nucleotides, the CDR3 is TGTGCCAGCAGCTTACGGGCCCGGGACAGGGTCGATGGCTACACCTTC.

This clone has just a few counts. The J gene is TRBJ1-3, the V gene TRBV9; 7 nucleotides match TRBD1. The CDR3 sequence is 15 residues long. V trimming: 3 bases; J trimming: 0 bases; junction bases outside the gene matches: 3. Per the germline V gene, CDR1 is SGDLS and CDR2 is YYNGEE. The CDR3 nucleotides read TGTGCCAGCAGCGATCGACAGGGCTCTGGAAACACCATATATTTT. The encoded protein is CASSDRQGSGNTIYF.

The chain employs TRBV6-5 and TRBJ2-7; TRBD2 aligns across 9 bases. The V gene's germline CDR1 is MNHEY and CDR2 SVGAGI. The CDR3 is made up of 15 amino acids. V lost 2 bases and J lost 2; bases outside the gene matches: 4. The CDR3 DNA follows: TGTGCCAGCAGTTACACGGGACTAGCTCCCTACGAGCAGTACTTC. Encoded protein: CASSYTGLAPYEQYF.

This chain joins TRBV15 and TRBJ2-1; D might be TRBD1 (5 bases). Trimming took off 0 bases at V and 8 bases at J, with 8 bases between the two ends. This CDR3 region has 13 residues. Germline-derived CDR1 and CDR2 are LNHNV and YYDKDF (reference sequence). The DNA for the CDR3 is TGTGCCACCAGCAGAGATAGGGGATATGAGCAGTTCTTC. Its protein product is CATSRDRGYEQFF.

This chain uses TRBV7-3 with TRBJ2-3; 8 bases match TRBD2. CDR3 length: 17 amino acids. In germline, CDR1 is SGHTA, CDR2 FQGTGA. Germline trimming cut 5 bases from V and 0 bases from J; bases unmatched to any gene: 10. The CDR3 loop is CASSPHLSGVSTDTQYF. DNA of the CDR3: TGTGCCAGCAGCCCCCACCTTAGCGGGGTAAGCACAGATACGCAGTATTTT.

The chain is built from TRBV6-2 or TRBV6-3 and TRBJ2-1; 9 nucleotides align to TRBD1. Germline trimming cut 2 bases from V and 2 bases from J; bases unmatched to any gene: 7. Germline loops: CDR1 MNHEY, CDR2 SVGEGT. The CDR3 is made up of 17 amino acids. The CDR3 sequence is CASSYAMDRGPYNEQFF. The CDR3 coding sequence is TGTGCCAGCAGTTACGCTATGGACAGGGGTCCCTACAATGAGCAGTTCTTC.

CDR3 nucleotide sequence: TGTGCCAGCAGCCTCTCCCACGGTAATGGAAACACCATATATTTT. Translation: CASSLSHGNGNTIYF. The chain is built from TRBV9 and TRBJ1-3; D is uncertain. With 4 bases removed from V and 3 bases from J, the gap between germline ends came to 14 bases. The germline V gene has CDR1 SGDLS and CDR2 YYNGEE. CDR3 size: 15 residues.

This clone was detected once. Written as DNA, the CDR3 is TGCAGTGCTAGTAGGACGGGGGAGACTGAAGCTTTCTTT. Translated: CSASRTGETEAFF. The V gene is TRBV20-1, the J gene TRBJ1-1, with D tentatively TRBD1 (5 bases). Germline values: CDR1 DFQATT, CDR2 SNEGSKA (reference sequence). V was cut by 3 bases and J by 5 bases, with 13 bases left in between. The CDR3 runs 13 residues.

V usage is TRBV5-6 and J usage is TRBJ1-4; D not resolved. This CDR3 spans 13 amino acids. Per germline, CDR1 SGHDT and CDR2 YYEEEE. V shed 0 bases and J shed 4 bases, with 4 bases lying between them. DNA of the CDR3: TGTGCCAGCAGCTTGGGACTTAATGAAAAACTGTTTTTT. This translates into CASSLGLNEKLFF.

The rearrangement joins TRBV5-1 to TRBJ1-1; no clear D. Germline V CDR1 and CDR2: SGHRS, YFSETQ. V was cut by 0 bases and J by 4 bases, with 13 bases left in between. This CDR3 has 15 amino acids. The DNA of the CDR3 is TGCGCCAGCAGCTTGGGAGGGCCCCTGGGCACTGAAGCTTTCTTT. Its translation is CASSLGGPLGTEAFF.

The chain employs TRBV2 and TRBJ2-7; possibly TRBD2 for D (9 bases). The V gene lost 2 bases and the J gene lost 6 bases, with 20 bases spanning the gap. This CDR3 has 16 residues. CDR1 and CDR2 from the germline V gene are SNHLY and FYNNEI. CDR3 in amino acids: CASSERAGGGRAEQYF. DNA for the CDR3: TGTGCCAGCAGTGAAAGAGCAGGGGGCGGGAGGGCCGAGCAGTACTTC. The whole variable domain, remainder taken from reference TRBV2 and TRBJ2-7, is EPEVTQTPSHQVTQMGQEVILRCVPISNHLYFYWYRQILGQKVEFLVSFYNNEISEKSEIFDDQFSVERPDGSNFTLKIRSTKLEDSAMYFCASSERAGGGRAEQYFGPGTRLTVT.

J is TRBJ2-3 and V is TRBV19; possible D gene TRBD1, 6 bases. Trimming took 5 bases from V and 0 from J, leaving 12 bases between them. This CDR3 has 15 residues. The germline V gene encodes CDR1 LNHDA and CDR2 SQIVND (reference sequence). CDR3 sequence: CASSVQTGSTDTQYF. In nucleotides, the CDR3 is TGTGCCAGTAGTGTTCAAACAGGGAGCACAGATACGCAGTATTTT.

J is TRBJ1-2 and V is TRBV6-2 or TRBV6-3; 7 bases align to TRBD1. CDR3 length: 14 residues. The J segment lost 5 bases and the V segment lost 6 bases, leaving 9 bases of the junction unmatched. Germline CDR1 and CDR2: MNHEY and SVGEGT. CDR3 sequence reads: CASSRLRDSYGYTF. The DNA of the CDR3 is TGTGCCAGCAGCCGCCTCCGGGACAGTTATGGCTACACCTTC.

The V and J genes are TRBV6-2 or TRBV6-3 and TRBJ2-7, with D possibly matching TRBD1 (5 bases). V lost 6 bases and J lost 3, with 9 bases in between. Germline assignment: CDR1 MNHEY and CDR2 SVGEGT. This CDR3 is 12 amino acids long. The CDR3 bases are TGTGCCAGCAGCCGACAGTTCTACGAGCAGTACTTC. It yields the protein CASSRQFYEQYF.

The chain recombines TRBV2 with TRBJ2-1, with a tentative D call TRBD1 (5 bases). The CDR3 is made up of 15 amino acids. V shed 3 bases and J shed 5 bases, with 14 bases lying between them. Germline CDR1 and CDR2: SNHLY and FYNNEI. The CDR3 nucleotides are TGTGCCAGCAGTGAGATACAGGTTATGAACAATGAGCAGTTCTTC. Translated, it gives CASSEIQVMNNEQFF.

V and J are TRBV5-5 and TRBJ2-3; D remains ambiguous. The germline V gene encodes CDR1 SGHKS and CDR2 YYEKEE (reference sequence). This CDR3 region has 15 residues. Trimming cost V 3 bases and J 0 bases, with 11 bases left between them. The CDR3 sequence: CASSSPLTSTDTQYF. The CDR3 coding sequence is TGTGCCAGCAGCTCCCCCCTAACTAGCACAGATACGCAGTATTTT. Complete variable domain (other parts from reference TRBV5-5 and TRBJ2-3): DAGVTQSPTHLIKTRGQQVTLRCSPISGHKSVSWYQQVLGQGPQFIFQYYEKEERGRGNFPDRFSARQFPNYSSELNVNALLLGDSALYLCASSSPLTSTDTQYFGPGTRLTVL.

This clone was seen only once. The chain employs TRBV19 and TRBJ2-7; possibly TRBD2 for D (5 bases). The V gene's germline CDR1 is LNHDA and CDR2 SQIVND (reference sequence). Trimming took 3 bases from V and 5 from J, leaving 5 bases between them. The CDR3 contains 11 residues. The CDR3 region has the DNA TGTGCCAGTAGTATGGGAGACGAGCAGTACTTC. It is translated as CASSMGDEQYF.

The CDR3 protein is CASSIGEPTVDNSPLHF. The CDR3 bases are TGTGCCAGTAGTATTGGGGAGCCGACGGTAGATAATTCACCCCTCCACTTT. The chain recombines TRBV19 with TRBJ1-6; D unclear. Germline CDR1 reads LNHDA; CDR2 reads SQIVND (reference sequence). The length of the CDR3 is 17 residues. With 3 bases removed from V and 5 bases from J, the gap between germline ends came to 17 bases.